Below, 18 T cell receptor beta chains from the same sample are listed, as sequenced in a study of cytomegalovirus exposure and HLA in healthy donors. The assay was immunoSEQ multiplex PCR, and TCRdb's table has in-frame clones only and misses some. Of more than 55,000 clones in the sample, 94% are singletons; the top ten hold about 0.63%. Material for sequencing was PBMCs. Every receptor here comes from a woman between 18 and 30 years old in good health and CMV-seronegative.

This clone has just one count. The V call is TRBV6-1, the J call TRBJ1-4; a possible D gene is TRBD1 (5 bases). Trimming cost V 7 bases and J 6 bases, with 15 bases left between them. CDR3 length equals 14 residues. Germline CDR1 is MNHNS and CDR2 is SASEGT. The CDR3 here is CASILHGTDEKLFF. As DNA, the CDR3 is TGTGCCAGCATCCTACACGGGACTGATGAAAAACTGTTTTTT.

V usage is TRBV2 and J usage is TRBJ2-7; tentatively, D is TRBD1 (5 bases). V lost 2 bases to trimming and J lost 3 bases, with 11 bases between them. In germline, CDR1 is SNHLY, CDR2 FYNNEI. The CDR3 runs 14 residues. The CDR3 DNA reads TGTGCCAGCAGTGAACAGGGAATCGTCTACGAGCAGTACTTC. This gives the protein CASSEQGIVYEQYF.

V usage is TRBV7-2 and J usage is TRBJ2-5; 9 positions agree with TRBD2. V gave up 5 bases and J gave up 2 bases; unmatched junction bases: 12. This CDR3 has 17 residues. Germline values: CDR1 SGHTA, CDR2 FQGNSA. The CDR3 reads CASSRGGSGGAQETQYF. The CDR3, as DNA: TGTGCCAGCAGCAGGGGGGGTAGCGGGGGCGCGCAAGAGACCCAGTACTTC. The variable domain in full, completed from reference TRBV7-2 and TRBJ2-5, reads GAGVSQSPSNKVTEKGKDVELRCDPISGHTALYWYRQSLGQGLEFLIYFQGNSAPDKSGLPSDRFSAERTGGSVSTLTIQRTQQEDSAVYLCASSRGGSGGAQETQYFGPGTRLLVL.

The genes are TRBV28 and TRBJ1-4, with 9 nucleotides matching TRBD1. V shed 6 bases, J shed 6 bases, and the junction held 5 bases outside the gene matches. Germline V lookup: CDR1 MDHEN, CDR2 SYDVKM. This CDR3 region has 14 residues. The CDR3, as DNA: TGTGCCAGCAGCCACAGGGGGCGGGATGAAAAACTGTTTTTT. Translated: CASSHRGRDEKLFF.

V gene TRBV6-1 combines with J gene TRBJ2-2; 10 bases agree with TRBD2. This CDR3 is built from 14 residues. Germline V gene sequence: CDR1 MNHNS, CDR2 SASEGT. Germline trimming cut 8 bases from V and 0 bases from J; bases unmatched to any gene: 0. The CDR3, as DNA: TGTGCCAGCGGACTAGCGGCGAACACCGGGGAGCTGTTTTTT. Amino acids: CASGLAANTGELFF.

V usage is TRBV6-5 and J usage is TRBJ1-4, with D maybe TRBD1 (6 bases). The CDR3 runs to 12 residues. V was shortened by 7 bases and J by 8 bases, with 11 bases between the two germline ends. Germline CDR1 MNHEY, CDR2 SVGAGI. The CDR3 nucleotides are TGTGCCAGCAAAACAGGGAACGAAAAACTGTTTTTT. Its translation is CASKTGNEKLFF.

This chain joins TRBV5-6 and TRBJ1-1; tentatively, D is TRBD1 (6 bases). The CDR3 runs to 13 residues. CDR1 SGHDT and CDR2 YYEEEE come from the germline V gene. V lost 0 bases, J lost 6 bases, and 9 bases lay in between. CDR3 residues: CASSLAGVAEAFF. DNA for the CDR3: TGTGCCAGCAGCTTGGCAGGGGTCGCTGAAGCTTTCTTT.

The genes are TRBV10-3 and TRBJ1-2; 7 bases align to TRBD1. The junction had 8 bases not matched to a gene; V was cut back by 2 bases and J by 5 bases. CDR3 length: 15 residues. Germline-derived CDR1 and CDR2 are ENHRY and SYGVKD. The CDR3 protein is CAISERRQGEYGYTF. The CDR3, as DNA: TGTGCCATCAGTGAGCGCCGACAGGGAGAGTATGGCTACACCTTC.

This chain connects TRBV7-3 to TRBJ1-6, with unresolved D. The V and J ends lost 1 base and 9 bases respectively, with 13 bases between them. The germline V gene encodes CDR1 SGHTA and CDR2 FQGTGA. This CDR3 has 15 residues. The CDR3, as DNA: TGTGCCAGCAGCTTAATTGGAGGGTGGGGTTCACCCCTCCACTTT. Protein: CASSLIGGWGSPLHF.

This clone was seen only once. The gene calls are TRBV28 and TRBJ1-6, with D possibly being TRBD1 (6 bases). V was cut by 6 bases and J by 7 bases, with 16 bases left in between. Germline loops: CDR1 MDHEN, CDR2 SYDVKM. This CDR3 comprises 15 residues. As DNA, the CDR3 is TGTGCCAGCAGGGCCGCCGGGACATCCAATTCACCCCTCCACTTT. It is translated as CASRAAGTSNSPLHF.

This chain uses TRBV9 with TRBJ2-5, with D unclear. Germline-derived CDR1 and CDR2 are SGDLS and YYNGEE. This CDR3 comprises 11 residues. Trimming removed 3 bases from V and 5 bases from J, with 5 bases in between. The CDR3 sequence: CASSGAETQYF. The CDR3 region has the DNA TGTGCCAGCAGCGGGGCGGAGACCCAGTACTTC.

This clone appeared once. The CDR3 protein is CASSFGDRGGYGYTF. The CDR3 DNA reads as TGTGCCAGCAGCTTCGGGGACAGGGGCGGCTATGGCTACACCTTC. V and J are TRBV5-4 and TRBJ1-2; TRBD1 matches 10 bases. This CDR3 has 15 amino acids. V was pared by 2 bases and J by 4 bases, with 5 bases of the junction left unmatched. Per the germline V gene, CDR1 is SGHNT and CDR2 is YYREEE (reference sequence).

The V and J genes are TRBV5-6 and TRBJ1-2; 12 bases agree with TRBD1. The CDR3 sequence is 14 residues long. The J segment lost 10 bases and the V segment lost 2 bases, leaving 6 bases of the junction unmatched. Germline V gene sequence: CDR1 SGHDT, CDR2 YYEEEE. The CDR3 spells CASSFWDRGLDYTF. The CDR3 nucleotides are TGTGCCAGCAGCTTTTGGGACAGGGGGCTTGACTACACCTTC. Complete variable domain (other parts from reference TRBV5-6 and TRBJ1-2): DAGVTQSPTHLIKTRGQQVTLRCSPKSGHDTVSWYQQALGQGPQFIFQYYEEEERQRGNFPDRFSGHQFPNYSSELNVNALLLGDSALYLCASSFWDRGLDYTFGSGTRLTVV.

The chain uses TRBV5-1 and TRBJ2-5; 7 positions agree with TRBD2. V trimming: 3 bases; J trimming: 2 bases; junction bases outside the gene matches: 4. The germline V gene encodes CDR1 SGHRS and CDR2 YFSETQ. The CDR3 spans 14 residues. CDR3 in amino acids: CASSSRGLQETQYF. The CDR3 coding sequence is TGCGCCAGCAGCTCCCGGGGACTACAAGAGACCCAGTACTTC.

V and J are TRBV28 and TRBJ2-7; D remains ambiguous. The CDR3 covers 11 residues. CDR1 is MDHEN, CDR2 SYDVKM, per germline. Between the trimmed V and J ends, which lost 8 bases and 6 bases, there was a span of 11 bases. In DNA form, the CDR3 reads TGTGCCAGCGGCCCCCTTATCGAGCAGTACTTC. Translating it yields CASGPLIEQYF.

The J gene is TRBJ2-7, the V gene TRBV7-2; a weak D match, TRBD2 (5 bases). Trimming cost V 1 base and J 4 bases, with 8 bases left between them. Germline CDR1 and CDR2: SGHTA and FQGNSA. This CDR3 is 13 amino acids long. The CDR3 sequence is CASSLVQRYEQYF. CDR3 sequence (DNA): TGTGCCAGCAGCTTAGTACAGCGGTACGAGCAGTACTTC.

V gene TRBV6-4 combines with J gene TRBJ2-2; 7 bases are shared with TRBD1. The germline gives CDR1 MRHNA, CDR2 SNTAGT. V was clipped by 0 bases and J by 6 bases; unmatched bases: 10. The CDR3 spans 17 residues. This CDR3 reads CASSDSYEGAQAGELFF. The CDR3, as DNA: TGTGCCAGCAGTGACTCGTACGAGGGGGCTCAAGCCGGGGAGCTGTTTTTT.

The DNA of the CDR3 is TGTGCCAGCAGTGACGACAGGACCCTCAATGAGCAGTTCTTC. Translation gives CASSDDRTLNEQFF. The chain uses TRBV25-1 and TRBJ2-1, with TRBD1 as a possible D gene (6 bases). This CDR3 has 14 residues. Germline values: CDR1 MGHDK, CDR2 SYGVNS. V gave up 3 bases and J gave up 6 bases, with 12 bases separating them.